These 10 T cell receptor beta chains came from one sample sequenced in a study of cytomegalovirus exposure and HLA in healthy donors (TCRdb year 2017). The library relied on the immunoSEQ multiplex PCR assay. The multiplex PCR relied on a mix of 60 forward primers for TCR Vbeta segments and 13 reverse primers for TCR Jbeta segments. TCRdb retrieved this table from immuneACCESS and kept in-frame rearrangements only. Not all clones are present; in checked studies, unresolved V genes account for under half, and no reason is known for the remainder. For this sample the table gives about 150,000 clones, of which 64% were detected only once. 3% of the sample belongs to the ten largest clones. The source material was PBMCs. All receptors come from a woman in her twenties or thirties in good health and CMV-seropositive.

The genes are TRBV7-2 and TRBJ2-7; 8 bases fit TRBD1. CDR1 SGHTA and CDR2 FQGNSA come from the germline V gene. This CDR3 spans 14 amino acids. V dropped 6 bases and J dropped 6; count of bases not matched to a gene: 10. CDR3 coding DNA: TGTGCCAGCAGACCCCCGGACAGGGTAATCGAGCAGTACTTC. It specifies CASRPPDRVIEQYF.

A few counts support this clone. V is TRBV4-1 and J is TRBJ2-3; TRBD2 matches at 10 bases. V was clipped by 2 bases and J by 0 bases; unmatched bases: 2. CDR3 length: 16 amino acids. CDR1 is MGHRA, CDR2 YSYEKL, per germline. Written as DNA, the CDR3 is TGCGCCAGCAGCCAATCACTAGCGGGGAGCACAGATACGCAGTATTTT. Amino acids: CASSQSLAGSTDTQYF.

This sequence joins TRBV4-1 and TRBJ1-2; D uncertain. Deletions cut 2 bases from V and 1 base from J, with 11 bases between. This CDR3 contains 15 residues. Germline V gene lookup returns CDR1 MGHRA and CDR2 YSYEKL. The CDR3: CASSQQRLFNYGYTF. The CDR3 DNA reads TGCGCCAGCAGCCAACAACGACTGTTTAACTATGGCTACACCTTC.

The chain has TRBV6-1 and TRBJ1-4; D ambiguous. There are 13 residues in the CDR3. Trimming took 4 bases from V and 7 from J, leaving 10 bases between them. Germline values: CDR1 MNHNS, CDR2 SASEGT. As DNA, the CDR3 is TGTGCCAGCAGTGTCAACAGCGGTGAAAAACTGTTTTTT. This translates into CASSVNSGEKLFF.

The chain couples TRBV18 to TRBJ1-5; D possibly corresponds to TRBD1 (6 bases). Per germline, CDR1 KGHSH and CDR2 LQKENI. V was shortened by 3 bases and J by 1 base, with 22 bases between the two germline ends. This CDR3 contains 19 residues. This CDR3 reads CASSPPGAKGGASNQPQHF. The CDR3, as DNA: TGTGCCAGCTCACCTCCTGGGGCGAAGGGGGGGGCCAGCAATCAGCCCCAGCATTTT.

This rearrangement joins TRBV25-1 to TRBJ2-2; D unresolved. The CDR3 length is 12 residues. The germline gives CDR1 MGHDK, CDR2 SYGVNS. The germline V and J ends were trimmed by 4 bases and 3 bases, with 3 bases remaining between them. CDR3 sequence (DNA): TGTGCCAGCAGTGTCGACACCGGGGAGCTGTTTTTT. Its translation: CASSVDTGELFF.

This clone was seen a few times. The V and J genes are TRBV4-1 and TRBJ1-3; 7 bases line up with TRBD1. V shed 10 bases and J 0 bases; nucleotides not matched to a gene: 9. There are 15 residues in the CDR3. Germline V gene data show CDR1 as MGHRA and CDR2 as YSYEKL. CDR3 region: CATSGTDSSGNTIYF. In nucleotides, the CDR3 is TGCGCCACCTCCGGGACAGACTCCTCTGGAAACACCATATATTTT.

This clone turned up a few times. The chain couples TRBV15 to TRBJ2-7, with D perhaps matching TRBD2 (5 bases). The CDR3 is 14 residues long. The germline CDR1 and CDR2 sequences are LNHNV and YYDKDF (reference sequence). Trimming left V 2 bases short and J 5 bases short, with 13 bases between. CDR3 coding DNA: TGTGCCACCAGCAGATTTGGGAGTGGGAACGAGCAGTACTTC. Translated: CATSRFGSGNEQYF.

V gene TRBV28 combines with J gene TRBJ2-7; tentatively, D is TRBD1 (5 bases). Germline assignment: CDR1 MDHEN and CDR2 SYDVKM. This CDR3 spans 16 amino acids. V was trimmed by 1 base and J by 7 bases, leaving 20 bases between them. CDR3 bases: TGTGCCAGCAGTTTATCTTCGGCAGGGAAGGAAGGAGAGCAGTACTTC. Its translation is CASSLSSAGKEGEQYF.

This chain connects TRBV7-9 to TRBJ2-1; 8 bases fit TRBD2. Germline lookup yields CDR1 SEHNR and CDR2 FQNEAQ (reference sequence). The junction had 15 bases not matched to a gene; V was cut back by 2 bases and J by 9 bases. The CDR3 loop spans 17 amino acids. The CDR3 sequence is CASSLPTLAGAVGEQFF. Written as DNA, the CDR3 is TGTGCCAGCAGCTTACCAACTCTAGCGGGTGCTGTGGGTGAGCAGTTCTTC.